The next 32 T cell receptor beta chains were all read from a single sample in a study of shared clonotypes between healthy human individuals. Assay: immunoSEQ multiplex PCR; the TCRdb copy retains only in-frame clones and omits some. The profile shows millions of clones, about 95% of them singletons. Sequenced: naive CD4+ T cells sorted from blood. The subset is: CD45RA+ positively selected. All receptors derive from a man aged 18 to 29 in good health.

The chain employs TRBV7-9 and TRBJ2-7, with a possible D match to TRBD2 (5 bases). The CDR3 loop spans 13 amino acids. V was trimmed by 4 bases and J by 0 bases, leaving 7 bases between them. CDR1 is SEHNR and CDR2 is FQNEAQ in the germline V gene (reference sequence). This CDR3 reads CASSYRDSYEQYF. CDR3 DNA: TGTGCCAGCAGCTATCGGGACTCCTACGAGCAGTACTTC.

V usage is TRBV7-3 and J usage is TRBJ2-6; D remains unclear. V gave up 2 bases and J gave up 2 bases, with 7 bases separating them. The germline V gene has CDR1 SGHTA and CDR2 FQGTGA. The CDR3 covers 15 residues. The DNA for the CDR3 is TGTGCCAGCAGCTTATGGGGTGCTGGGGCCAACGTCCTGACTTTC. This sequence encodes CASSLWGAGANVLTF.

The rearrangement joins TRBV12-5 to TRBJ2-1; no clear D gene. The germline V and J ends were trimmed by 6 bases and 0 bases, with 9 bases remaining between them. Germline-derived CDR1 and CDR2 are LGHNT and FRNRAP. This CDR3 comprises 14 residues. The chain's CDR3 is CASGTQYSYNEQFF. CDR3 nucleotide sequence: TGTGCTAGTGGAACCCAGTACTCCTACAATGAGCAGTTCTTC.

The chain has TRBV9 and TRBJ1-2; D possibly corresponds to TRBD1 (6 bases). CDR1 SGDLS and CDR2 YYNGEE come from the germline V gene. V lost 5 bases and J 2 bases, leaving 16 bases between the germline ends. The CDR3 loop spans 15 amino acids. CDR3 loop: CASRGGGGENYGYTF. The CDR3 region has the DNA TGTGCCAGCAGAGGCGGAGGGGGTGAGAACTATGGCTACACCTTC.

For the CDR3, the DNA is TGTGCCAGCTCACCAGTGCGGGGGAGCTCCTACGAGCAGTACTTC. Its protein is CASSPVRGSSYEQYF. This chain uses TRBV18 with TRBJ2-7; 7 bases line up with TRBD2. Germline CDR1 is KGHSH and CDR2 is LQKENI. After removal of 2 bases from V and 0 bases from J, the junction contained 4 bases not matched to a gene. CDR3 length: 15 residues.

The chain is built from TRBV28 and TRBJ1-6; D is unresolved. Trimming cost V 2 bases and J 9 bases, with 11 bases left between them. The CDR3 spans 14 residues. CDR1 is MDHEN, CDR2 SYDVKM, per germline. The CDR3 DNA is TGTGCCAGCAGTTTAGCCGCGCGCGGTTCACCCCTCCACTTT. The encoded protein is CASSLAARGSPLHF.

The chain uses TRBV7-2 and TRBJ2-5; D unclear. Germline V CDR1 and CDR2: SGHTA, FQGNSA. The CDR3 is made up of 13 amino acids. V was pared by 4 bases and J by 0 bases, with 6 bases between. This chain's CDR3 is CASSSTYQETQYF. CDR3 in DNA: TGTGCCAGCAGCTCTACGTACCAAGAGACCCAGTACTTC.

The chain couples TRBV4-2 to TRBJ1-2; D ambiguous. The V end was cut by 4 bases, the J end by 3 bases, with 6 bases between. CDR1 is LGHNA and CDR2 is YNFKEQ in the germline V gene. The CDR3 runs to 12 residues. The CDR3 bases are TGTGCCAGCAGCCGGGCAGACTATGGCTACACCTTC. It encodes CASSRADYGYTF.

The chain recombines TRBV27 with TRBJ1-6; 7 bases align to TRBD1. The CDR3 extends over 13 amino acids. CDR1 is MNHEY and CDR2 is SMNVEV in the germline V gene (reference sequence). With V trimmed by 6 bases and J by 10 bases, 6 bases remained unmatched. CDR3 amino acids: CASRDRLRSPLHF. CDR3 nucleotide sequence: TGTGCCAGCAGGGACAGGCTCAGGTCACCCCTCCACTTT.

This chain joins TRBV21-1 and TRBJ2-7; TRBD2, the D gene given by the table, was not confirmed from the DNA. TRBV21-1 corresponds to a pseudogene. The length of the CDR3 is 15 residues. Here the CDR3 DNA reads TGTGCCAGCAGCCTAGCGAGGGGTTTTTGCAACGAGCAGTACTTC. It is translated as CASSLARGFCNEQYF.

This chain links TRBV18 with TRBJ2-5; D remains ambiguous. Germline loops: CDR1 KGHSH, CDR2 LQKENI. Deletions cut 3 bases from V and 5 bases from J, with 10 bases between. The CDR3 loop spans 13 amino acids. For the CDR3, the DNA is TGTGCCAGCTCACCGGATCCGAGGGAGACCCAGTACTTC. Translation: CASSPDPRETQYF. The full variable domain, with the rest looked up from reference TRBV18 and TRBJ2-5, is NAGVMQNPRHLVRRRGQEARLRCSPMKGHSHVYWYRQLPEEGLKFMVYLQKENIIDESGMPKERFSAEFPKEGPSILRIQQVVRGDSAAYFCASSPDPRETQYFGPGTRLLVL.

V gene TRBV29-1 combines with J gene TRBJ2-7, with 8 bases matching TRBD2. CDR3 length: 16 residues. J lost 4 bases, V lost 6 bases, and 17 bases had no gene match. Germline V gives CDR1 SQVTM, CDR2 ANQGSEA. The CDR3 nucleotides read TGCAGCGTCACTATGACCGGGACTAGAGGCTTTTACGAGCAGTACTTC. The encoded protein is CSVTMTGTRGFYEQYF.

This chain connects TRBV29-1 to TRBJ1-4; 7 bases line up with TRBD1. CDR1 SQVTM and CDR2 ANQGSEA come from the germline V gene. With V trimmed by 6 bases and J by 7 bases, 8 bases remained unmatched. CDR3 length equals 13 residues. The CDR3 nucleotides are TGCAGCGTGACCGGGACAGCTCGTGAAAAACTGTTTTTT. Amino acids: CSVTGTAREKLFF.

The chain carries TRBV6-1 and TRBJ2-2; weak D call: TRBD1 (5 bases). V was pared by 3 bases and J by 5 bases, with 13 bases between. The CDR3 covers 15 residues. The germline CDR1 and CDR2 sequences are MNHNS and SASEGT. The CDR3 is CASSDLGVVTGELFF. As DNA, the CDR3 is TGTGCCAGCAGTGATTTAGGGGTCGTAACCGGGGAGCTGTTTTTT.

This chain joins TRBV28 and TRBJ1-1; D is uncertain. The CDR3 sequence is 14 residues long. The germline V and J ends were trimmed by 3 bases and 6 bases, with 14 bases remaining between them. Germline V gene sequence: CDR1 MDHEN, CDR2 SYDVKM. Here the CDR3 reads CASSFHPRAAEAFF. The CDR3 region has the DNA TGTGCCAGCAGTTTCCACCCAAGGGCGGCTGAAGCTTTCTTT.

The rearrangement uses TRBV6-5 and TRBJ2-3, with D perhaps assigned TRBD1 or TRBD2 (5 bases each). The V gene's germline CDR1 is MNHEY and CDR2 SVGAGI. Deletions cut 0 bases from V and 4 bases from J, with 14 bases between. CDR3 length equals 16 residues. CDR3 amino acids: CASSYSSMGVSDTQYF. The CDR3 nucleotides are TGTGCCAGCAGTTACTCGTCCATGGGGGTCTCAGATACGCAGTATTTT.

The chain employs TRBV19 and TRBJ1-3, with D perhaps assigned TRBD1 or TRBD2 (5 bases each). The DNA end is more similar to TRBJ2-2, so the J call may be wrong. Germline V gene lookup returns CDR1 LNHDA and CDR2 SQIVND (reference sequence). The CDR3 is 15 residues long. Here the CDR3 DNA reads TGTGCCAGTATTGATCCGGGACGGAGGACCGGGGAGCTGTTTTTT. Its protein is CASIDPGRRTGELFF.

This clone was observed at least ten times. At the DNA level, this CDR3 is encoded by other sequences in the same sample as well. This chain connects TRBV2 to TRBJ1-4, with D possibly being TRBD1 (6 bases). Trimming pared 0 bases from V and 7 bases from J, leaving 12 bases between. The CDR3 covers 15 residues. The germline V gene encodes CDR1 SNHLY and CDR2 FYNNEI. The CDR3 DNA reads TGTGCCAGCAGTGAAGCGCTGGGGGGCGCTGAAAAACTGTTTTTT. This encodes CASSEALGGAEKLFF.

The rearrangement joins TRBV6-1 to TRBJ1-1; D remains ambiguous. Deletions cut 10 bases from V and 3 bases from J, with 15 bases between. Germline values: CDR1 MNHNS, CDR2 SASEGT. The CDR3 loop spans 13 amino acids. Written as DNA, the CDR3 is TGTGCCACCAACGTACTGATGGACACTGAAGCTTTCTTT. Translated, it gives CATNVLMDTEAFF.

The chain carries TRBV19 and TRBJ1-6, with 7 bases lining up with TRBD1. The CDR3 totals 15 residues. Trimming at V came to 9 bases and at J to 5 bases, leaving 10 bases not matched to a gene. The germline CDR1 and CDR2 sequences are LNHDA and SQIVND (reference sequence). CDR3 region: CASGRRGLNNSPLHF. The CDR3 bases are TGTGCCAGCGGGCGGAGGGGGCTAAATAATTCACCCCTCCACTTT.

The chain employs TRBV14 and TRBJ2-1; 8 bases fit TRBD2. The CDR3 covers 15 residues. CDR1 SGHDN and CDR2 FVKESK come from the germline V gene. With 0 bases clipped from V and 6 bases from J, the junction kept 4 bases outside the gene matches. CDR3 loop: CASSQDGRASNEQFF. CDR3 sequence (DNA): TGTGCCAGCAGCCAAGACGGGAGGGCCTCCAATGAGCAGTTCTTC.

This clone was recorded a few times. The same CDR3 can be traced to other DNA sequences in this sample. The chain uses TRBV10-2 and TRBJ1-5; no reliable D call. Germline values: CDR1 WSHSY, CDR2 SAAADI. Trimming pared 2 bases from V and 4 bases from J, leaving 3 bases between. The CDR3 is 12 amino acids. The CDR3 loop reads CASSEGNQPQHF. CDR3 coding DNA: TGCGCCAGCAGTGAGGGGAATCAGCCCCAGCATTTT.

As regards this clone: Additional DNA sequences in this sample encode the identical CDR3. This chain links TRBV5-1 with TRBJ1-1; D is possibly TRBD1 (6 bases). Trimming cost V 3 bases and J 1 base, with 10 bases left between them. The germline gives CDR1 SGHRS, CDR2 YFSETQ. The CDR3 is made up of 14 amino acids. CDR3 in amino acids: CASSSLTGNTEAFF. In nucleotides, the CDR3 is TGCGCCAGCAGCTCCCTGACAGGGAACACTGAAGCTTTCTTT.

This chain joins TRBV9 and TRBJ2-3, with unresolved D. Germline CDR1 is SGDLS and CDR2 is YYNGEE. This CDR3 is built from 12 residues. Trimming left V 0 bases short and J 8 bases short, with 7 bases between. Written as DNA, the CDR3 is TGTGCCAGCAGCGTAGAGTCGGGTACGCAGTATTTT. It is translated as CASSVESGTQYF.

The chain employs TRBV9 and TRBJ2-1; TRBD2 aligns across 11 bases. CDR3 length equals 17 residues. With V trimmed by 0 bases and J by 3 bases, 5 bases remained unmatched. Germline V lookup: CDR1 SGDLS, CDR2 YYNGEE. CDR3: CASSVGLGLAVYNEQFF. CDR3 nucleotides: TGTGCCAGCAGCGTAGGCCTGGGACTAGCGGTCTACAATGAGCAGTTCTTC. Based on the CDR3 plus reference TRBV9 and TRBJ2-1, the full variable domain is DSGVTQTPKHLITATGQRVTLRCSPRSGDLSVYWYQQSLDQGLQFLIQYYNGEERAKGNILERFSAQQFPDLHSELNLSSLELGDSALYFCASSVGLGLAVYNEQFFGPGTRLTVL.

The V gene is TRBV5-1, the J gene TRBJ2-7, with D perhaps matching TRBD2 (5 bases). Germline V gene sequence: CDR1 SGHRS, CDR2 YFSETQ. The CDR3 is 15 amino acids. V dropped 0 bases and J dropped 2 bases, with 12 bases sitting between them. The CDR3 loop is CASSLGSGTAYEQYF. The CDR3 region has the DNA TGCGCCAGCAGCTTGGGTTCGGGAACCGCCTACGAGCAGTACTTC.

CDR3 in DNA: TGTGCCAGCACTACCGTTCCGACCCGGGACAGGGAGCTTGGGGAGCAGTTCTTC. Its translation: CASTTVPTRDRELGEQFF. The J gene is TRBJ2-1, the V gene TRBV6-4; the match to TRBD1 covers 9 bases. J was trimmed by 10 bases and V by 7 bases; bases with no gene match: 23. CDR1 MRHNA and CDR2 SNTAGT come from the germline V gene. This CDR3 contains 18 residues.

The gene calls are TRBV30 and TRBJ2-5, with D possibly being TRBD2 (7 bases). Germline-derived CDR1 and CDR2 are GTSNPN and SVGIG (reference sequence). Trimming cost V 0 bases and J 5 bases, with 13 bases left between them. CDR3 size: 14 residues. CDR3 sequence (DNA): TGTGCCTGGAGTGTAACGGGGGGCCTGGAGACCCAGTACTTC. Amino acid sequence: CAWSVTGGLETQYF. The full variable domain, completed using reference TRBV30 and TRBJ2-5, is SQTIHQWPATLVQPVGSPLSLECTVEGTSNPNLYWYRQAAGRGLQLLFYSVGIGQISSEVPQNLSASRPQDRQFILSSKKLLLSDSGFYLCAWSVTGGLETQYFGPGTRLLVL.

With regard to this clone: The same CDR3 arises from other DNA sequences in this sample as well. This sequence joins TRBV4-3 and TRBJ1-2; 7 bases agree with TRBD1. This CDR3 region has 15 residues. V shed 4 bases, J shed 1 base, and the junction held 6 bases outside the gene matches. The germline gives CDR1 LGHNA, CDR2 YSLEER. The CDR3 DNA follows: TGCGCCAGCAGCCCAGAGGGGGCCGGTAACTATGGCTACACCTTC. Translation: CASSPEGAGNYGYTF.

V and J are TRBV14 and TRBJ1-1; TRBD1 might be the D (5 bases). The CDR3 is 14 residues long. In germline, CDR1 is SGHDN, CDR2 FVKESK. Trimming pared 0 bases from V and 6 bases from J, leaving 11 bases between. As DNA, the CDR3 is TGTGCCAGCAGCCAAGAAGGAGGGGCGGCTGAAGCTTTCTTT. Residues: CASSQEGGAAEAFF.

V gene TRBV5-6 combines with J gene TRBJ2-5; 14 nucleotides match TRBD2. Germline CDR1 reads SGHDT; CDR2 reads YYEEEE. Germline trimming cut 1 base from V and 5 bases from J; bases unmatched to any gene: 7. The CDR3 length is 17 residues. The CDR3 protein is CASSLKTSGRGEETQYF. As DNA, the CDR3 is TGTGCCAGCAGCTTGAAGACTAGCGGGAGGGGGGAGGAGACCCAGTACTTC.

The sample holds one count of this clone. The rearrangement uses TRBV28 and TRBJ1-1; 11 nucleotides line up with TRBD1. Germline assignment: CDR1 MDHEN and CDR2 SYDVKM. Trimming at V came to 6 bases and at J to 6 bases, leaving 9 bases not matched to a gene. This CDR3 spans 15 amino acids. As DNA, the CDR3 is TGTGCCAGCAGCGGCACGGGACAGGGGGACTCTGAAGCTTTCTTT. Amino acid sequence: CASSGTGQGDSEAFF.